The 12 T cell receptor beta chains below were found in one sample sequenced in a study of blood T cell repertoires in COVID-19. TCRdb's copy holds only in-frame clones and misses some; the assay was immunoSEQ multiplex PCR. The profile shows approximately 69,000 clones, approximately 86% of them singletons. Sequenced: peripheral blood. Receptor source: a human donor in a cohort sampled during active COVID-19.

The chain combines TRBV6-5 with TRBJ2-1, with 7 bases aligning to TRBD1. Per the germline V gene, CDR1 is MNHEY and CDR2 is SVGAGI. The CDR3 is made up of 15 amino acids. The ends lost 5 bases at V and 4 bases at J; junction bases unmatched: 8. In nucleotides, the CDR3 is TGTGCCAGCAGTCAGGGACAGCGATTATACAATGAGCAGTTCTTC. It is translated as CASSQGQRLYNEQFF.

The chain uses TRBV5-1 and TRBJ2-3; 9 positions match TRBD2. Trimming removed 4 bases from V and 2 bases from J; junction bases left unmatched: 5. Germline loops: CDR1 SGHRS, CDR2 YFSETQ. This CDR3 comprises 15 residues. This CDR3 is CASSRGLAVTDTQYF. The CDR3 coding sequence is TGCGCCAGCAGCCGGGGACTAGCAGTCACAGATACGCAGTATTTT. Variable domain in full (rest from reference TRBV5-1 and TRBJ2-3): KAGVTQTPRYLIKTRGQQVTLSCSPISGHRSVSWYQQTPGQGLQFLFEYFSETQRNKGNFPGRFSGRQFSNSRSEMNVSTLELGDSALYLCASSRGLAVTDTQYFGPGTRLTVL.

CDR3 residues: CASSPRGLLETQYF. In DNA form, the CDR3 reads TGTGCCAGCAGCCCCCGCGGGTTGTTGGAGACCCAGTACTTC. The chain joins TRBV28 to TRBJ2-5; perhaps TRBD2 as D (5 bases). Trimming left V 6 bases short and J 5 bases short, with 16 bases between. CDR3 size: 14 residues. Germline V gene lookup returns CDR1 MDHEN and CDR2 SYDVKM.

The table lists this clone with a count of one. V and J are TRBV10-3 and TRBJ2-7; the match to TRBD2 covers 9 bases. This CDR3 spans 15 amino acids. Trimming removed 4 bases from V and 2 bases from J; junction bases left unmatched: 6. CDR1 is ENHRY and CDR2 is SYGVKD in the germline V gene. The CDR3 spells CAISGLAGSPYEQYF. The CDR3 DNA sequence: TGTGCCATCAGTGGGCTAGCGGGGAGCCCCTACGAGCAGTACTTC.

The V gene is TRBV7-2, the J gene TRBJ2-7; TRBD2 agrees at 10 bases. Germline assignment: CDR1 SGHTA and CDR2 FQGNSA. The CDR3 runs 15 residues. V was pared by 4 bases and J by 1 base, with 4 bases of the junction left unmatched. CDR3 loop: CASSSGLAHSYEQYF. The DNA for the CDR3 is TGTGCCAGCAGCTCGGGACTAGCGCATTCCTACGAGCAGTACTTC.

The chain couples TRBV5-6 to TRBJ2-2; TRBD2 matches 14 bases. The V gene's germline CDR1 is SGHDT and CDR2 YYEEEE. J gave up 5 bases and V 2 bases, and 5 bases lay outside the gene matches. CDR3 length equals 17 residues. The CDR3 spells CASSFGLAGGGTGELFF. DNA for the CDR3: TGTGCCAGCAGCTTCGGACTAGCGGGGGGCGGAACCGGGGAGCTGTTTTTT.

This chain joins TRBV15 and TRBJ2-1; D gene ambiguous. The V and J ends lost 0 bases and 9 bases respectively, with 9 bases between them. Germline loops: CDR1 LNHNV, CDR2 YYDKDF (reference sequence). The CDR3 runs 13 residues. The CDR3 reads CATSRDPLSEQFF. CDR3 DNA sequence: TGTGCCACCAGCAGAGATCCACTGAGTGAGCAGTTCTTC.

The chain combines TRBV5-4 with TRBJ2-3; unclear D gene. The V gene's germline CDR1 is SGHNT and CDR2 YYREEE (reference sequence). Trimming cost V 1 base and J 3 bases, with 12 bases left between them. This CDR3 region has 15 residues. CDR3 sequence (DNA): TGTGCCAGCAGCTTGACGAGTAGGCGGACAGATACGCAGTATTTT. Translation: CASSLTSRRTDTQYF.

V is TRBV11-2 and J is TRBJ1-6, with 8 positions matching TRBD1. Trimming cost V 2 bases and J 10 bases; bases outside gene matches: 7. CDR1 and CDR2 (germline): SGHAT, FQNNGV. The CDR3 contains 15 residues. The CDR3 spells CASSLQGAMGSPLHF. Here the CDR3 DNA reads TGTGCCAGCAGCTTACAGGGGGCTATGGGGTCACCCCTCCACTTT.

The chain has TRBV29-1 and TRBJ2-7, with 9 bases identical to TRBD2. Trimming removed 2 bases from V and 0 bases from J; junction bases left unmatched: 5. This CDR3 comprises 15 residues. The V gene's germline CDR1 is SQVTM and CDR2 ANQGSEA. DNA for the CDR3: TGCAGCGTTGAACGACTAGCGGAGATCTCCTACGAGCAGTACTTC. Its protein product is CSVERLAEISYEQYF.

This clone was seen more than once but under ten times. The chain carries TRBV14 and TRBJ2-7; D perhaps matches TRBD1 (6 bases). The CDR3 sequence is 14 residues long. V lost 5 bases and J 2 bases, leaving 13 bases between the germline ends. The germline gives CDR1 SGHDN, CDR2 FVKESK. CDR3 DNA: TGTGCCAGCAGCTCCACGGACAGACCCTACGAGCAGTACTTC. Translating gives CASSSTDRPYEQYF.

The chain combines TRBV4-3 with TRBJ1-2; TRBD1 is a possible D gene (6 bases). The germline V and J ends were trimmed by 2 bases and 7 bases, with 17 bases remaining between them. The germline gives CDR1 LGHNA, CDR2 YSLEER. The CDR3 runs 15 residues. This chain's CDR3 is CASSQSRTGSAGYTF. CDR3 sequence (DNA): TGCGCCAGCAGCCAATCTCGTACAGGGAGTGCTGGCTACACCTTC.